These T cell receptor beta chains were read from a single sample in a study of Ad26.COV2.S vaccination and SARS-CoV-2 variants. The method was immunoSEQ multiplex PCR; TCRdb's version includes in-frame clones alone and lacks a portion of them. The table has 400,000 to 450,000 clones, 90% seen once. The sample in question was peripheral blood, obtained in a trial of Ad26.COV2.S vaccine versus placebo. These TCRs come from a person aged 18-60 years who received the Ad26.COV2.S COVID-19 vaccine or a placebo. Both conserved end residues are trimmed from each CDR3. The order of the fields is V gene, J gene, D gene, CDR3 protein. A D gene is named only where the DNA matches it firmly.

v_call: TRBV5-4
j_call: TRBJ2-3
d_call: TRBD1
cdr3_aa: ASSLPRQGTADTQY

v_call: TRBV7-9
j_call: TRBJ2-1
d_call: TRBD1
cdr3_aa: ASSLVGTGKINEQF

v_call: TRBV5-4
j_call: TRBJ2-1
d_call: .
cdr3_aa: ASSKEGRTYNEQF

v_call: TRBV11-2
j_call: TRBJ2-1
d_call: TRBD2
cdr3_aa: ASSSLAGAYNEQF

v_call: TRBV30
j_call: TRBJ2-6
d_call: .
cdr3_aa: AWSPSGSSGANVLT

v_call: TRBV6-5
j_call: TRBJ2-7
d_call: TRBD2
cdr3_aa: ASSYSSGSPYEQY

v_call: TRBV5-1
j_call: TRBJ2-1
d_call: .
cdr3_aa: ASSLSSTSYNEQF

v_call: TRBV7-9
j_call: TRBJ2-3
d_call: .
cdr3_aa: ASSLGSSSGVTDTQY

v_call: TRBV30
j_call: TRBJ2-2
d_call: .
cdr3_aa: AWSVLGPGELF

v_call: TRBV30
j_call: TRBJ1-2
d_call: .
cdr3_aa: AWSATPNYGYT

v_call: TRBV5-4
j_call: TRBJ1-1
d_call: .
cdr3_aa: ASSLERPSAEAF

v_call: TRBV29-1
j_call: TRBJ2-2
d_call: TRBD2
cdr3_aa: SVGIAGVGTGELF

v_call: TRBV11-3
j_call: TRBJ2-5
d_call: .
cdr3_aa: ASSLEPGETQY

v_call: TRBV7-9
j_call: TRBJ2-7
d_call: .
cdr3_aa: ASSHRTHLGGRTYEQY

v_call: TRBV9
j_call: TRBJ2-7
d_call: .
cdr3_aa: ASSPLPSGGFYEQY

v_call: TRBV4-1
j_call: TRBJ2-1
d_call: TRBD2
cdr3_aa: ASSQLIAGGENEQF

v_call: TRBV7-6
j_call: TRBJ2-3
d_call: TRBD1
cdr3_aa: ASSLGQGLTDTQY

v_call: TRBV6-4
j_call: TRBJ2-1
d_call: TRBD2
cdr3_aa: ASSDKTSGNNEQF

v_call: TRBV19
j_call: TRBJ2-2
d_call: TRBD2
cdr3_aa: ASSKTSGNTPGELF

v_call: TRBV10-3
j_call: TRBJ2-2
d_call: TRBD2
cdr3_aa: ALRKGLAGSSGSGELF

v_call: TRBV23-1
j_call: TRBJ2-1
d_call: .
cdr3_aa: ASSQSDQGEQF

v_call: TRBV6-4
j_call: TRBJ2-3
d_call: .
cdr3_aa: ASSPVGTSGTDTQY

v_call: TRBV7-9
j_call: TRBJ1-2
d_call: .
cdr3_aa: ASSLALREWNYGYT

v_call: TRBV11-2
j_call: TRBJ2-3
d_call: .
cdr3_aa: ASSSPSSGPIQLTQY

v_call: TRBV4-3
j_call: TRBJ1-2
d_call: .
cdr3_aa: ASSQDSHYGYT

v_call: TRBV4-3
j_call: TRBJ2-3
d_call: .
cdr3_aa: ASSQEKGLRTDTQY

v_call: TRBV7-6
j_call: TRBJ2-3
d_call: .
cdr3_aa: ASSPAARDTQY

v_call: TRBV5-6
j_call: TRBJ2-7
d_call: TRBD2
cdr3_aa: ASSWSGRAGGEQY

v_call: TRBV2
j_call: TRBJ1-3
d_call: .
cdr3_aa: ASSEVPGSSGNTIY

v_call: TRBV6-6
j_call: TRBJ2-1
d_call: TRBD2
cdr3_aa: ASSPSHGRAYNEQF

v_call: TRBV12-3/TRBV12-4
j_call: TRBJ1-1
d_call: .
cdr3_aa: ASSNGPNTEAF

v_call: TRBV6-2/TRBV6-3
j_call: TRBJ2-7
d_call: .
cdr3_aa: ASSYPRQADSYEQY

v_call: TRBV27
j_call: TRBJ1-2
d_call: .
cdr3_aa: ASSLDHNRGYT

v_call: TRBV5-4
j_call: TRBJ2-7
d_call: .
cdr3_aa: ASTNIDRNYEQY

v_call: TRBV4-3
j_call: TRBJ1-1
d_call: .
cdr3_aa: ASSQDWAARDTEAF

v_call: TRBV10-3
j_call: TRBJ2-5
d_call: .
cdr3_aa: AISESSGPQGD

v_call: TRBV30
j_call: TRBJ2-7
d_call: TRBD2
cdr3_aa: AWRELAEDYEQY

v_call: TRBV7-2
j_call: TRBJ2-7
d_call: TRBD1
cdr3_aa: ASSSTGGIYEQY

v_call: TRBV24-1
j_call: TRBJ2-2
d_call: TRBD1
cdr3_aa: ATSEGQGNTGELF

v_call: TRBV27
j_call: TRBJ2-1
d_call: .
cdr3_aa: ASSSSPGTLYNEQF

v_call: TRBV4-1
j_call: TRBJ2-7
d_call: .
cdr3_aa: ASSQDARDFAEQY

v_call: TRBV6-2/TRBV6-3
j_call: TRBJ2-1
d_call: TRBD2
cdr3_aa: ASSYGGGPYNEQF

v_call: TRBV30
j_call: TRBJ2-5
d_call: .
cdr3_aa: AWIGTGLGETQY

v_call: TRBV30
j_call: TRBJ1-5
d_call: .
cdr3_aa: AWSQGGSNQPQH

v_call: TRBV6-5
j_call: TRBJ1-1
d_call: .
cdr3_aa: ASSFRGPGREAF

v_call: TRBV11-2
j_call: TRBJ2-7
d_call: TRBD2
cdr3_aa: ASSLYIGTGLATYEQY

v_call: TRBV6-2/TRBV6-3
j_call: TRBJ2-5
d_call: .
cdr3_aa: ASSYSSGSQY

v_call: TRBV20-1
j_call: TRBJ2-5
d_call: .
cdr3_aa: SAGTQETQY

v_call: TRBV21-1
j_call: TRBJ2-7
d_call: .
cdr3_aa: ASSGQREGTSYEQY